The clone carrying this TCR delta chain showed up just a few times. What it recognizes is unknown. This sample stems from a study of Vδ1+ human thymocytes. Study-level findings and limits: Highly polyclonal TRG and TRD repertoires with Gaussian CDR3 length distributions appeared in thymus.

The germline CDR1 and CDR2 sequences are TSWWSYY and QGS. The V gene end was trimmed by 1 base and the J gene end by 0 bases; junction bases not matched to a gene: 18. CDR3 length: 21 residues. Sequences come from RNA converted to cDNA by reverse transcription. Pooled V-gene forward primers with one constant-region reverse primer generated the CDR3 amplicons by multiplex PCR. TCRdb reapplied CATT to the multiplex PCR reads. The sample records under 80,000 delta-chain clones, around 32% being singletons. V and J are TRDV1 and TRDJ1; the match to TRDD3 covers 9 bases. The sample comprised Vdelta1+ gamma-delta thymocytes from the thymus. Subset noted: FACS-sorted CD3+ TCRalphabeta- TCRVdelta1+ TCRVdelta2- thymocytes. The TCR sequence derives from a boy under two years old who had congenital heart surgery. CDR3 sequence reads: CALGEPPISILGEPYTDKLIF. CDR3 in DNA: TGTGCTCTTGGGGAACCTCCAATTTCGATACTGGGGGAACCCTACACCGATAAACTCATCTTT.